The rows below give T cell receptor beta chains drawn from one sample of a study of T cells in localized non-small cell lung cancer. Assay: immunoSEQ multiplex PCR; the TCRdb copy retains only in-frame clones and omits some. The sample has 40,000 to 55,000 clones; around 86% are singletons. The material was peripheral blood mononuclear cells, obtained before any cancer treatment. These receptors came from a man between 40 and 70 years old with stage III lung adenocarcinoma. Both conserved end residues are part of each CDR3. A D gene is named only where the DNA matches it firmly. Clone size is shown for a subset of rows, as once, few, many or a class of expanded clone.

15 | TRBJ2-3 | TRBV9 | . | . | CASSVVDGRTDTQYF | TGTGCCAGCAGCGTAGTCGACGGACGCACAGATACGCAGTATTTT
15 | TRBJ2-2 | TRBV5-6 | . | . | CASSFRGRLGGELFF | TGTGCCAGCAGCTTCCGGGGCCGCCTCGGCGGGGAGCTGTTTTTT
16 | TRBJ2-7 | TRBV9 | once | . | CASSVRLRTAPYEQYF | TGTGCCAGCAGCGTACGTCTTAGGACAGCCCCCTACGAGCAGTACTTC
19 | TRBJ2-1 | TRBV9 | . | TRBD2 | CASSVVVVAGGSSYNEQFF | TGTGCCAGCAGCGTAGTGGTGGTAGCGGGGGGTAGCTCCTACAATGAGCAGTTCTTC
14 | TRBJ2-5 | TRBV10-2 | once | TRBD2 | CATQPGLAQETQYF | TGCGCCACCCAGCCGGGACTAGCGCAAGAGACCCAGTACTTC
17 | TRBJ2-5 | TRBV28 | once | . | CASSFLGTRELQETQYF | TGTGCCAGCAGTTTCCTGGGGACCCGTGAGCTACAAGAGACCCAGTACTTC
14 | TRBJ1-1 | TRBV10-1 | . | TRBD1 | CASRAGGLNTEAFF | TGCGCCAGCAGGGCAGGGGGCCTGAACACTGAAGCTTTCTTT
14 | TRBJ1-5 | TRBV7-6 | once | . | CASSLTMGNQPQHF | TGTGCCAGCAGCTTAACAATGGGCAATCAGCCCCAGCATTTT
12 | TRBJ1-1 | TRBV6-1 | . | . | CASRRGSSEAFF | TGTGCCAGTCGTCGGGGGTCTTCTGAAGCTTTCTTT
16 | TRBJ2-3 | TRBV10-3 | . | . | CAISESTPGSTDTQYF | TGTGCCATCAGTGAGTCCACTCCTGGAAGCACAGATACGCAGTATTTT
16 | TRBJ2-2 | TRBV19 | . | . | CASRPRTAQNTGELFF | TGTGCCAGTAGACCTCGGACAGCACAGAACACCGGGGAGCTGTTTTTT
15 | TRBJ1-1 | TRBV19 | . | TRBD1 | CASSRVDREVTEAFF | TGTGCCAGTAGTCGGGTCGACAGGGAGGTCACTGAAGCTTTCTTT
13 | TRBJ1-5 | TRBV6-5 | . | . | CASGAYSNQPQHF | TGTGCCAGCGGGGCATATAGCAATCAGCCCCAGCATTTT
12 | TRBJ2-3 | TRBV29-1 | . | . | CSVKQFTDTQYF | TGCAGCGTTAAACAGTTCACAGATACGCAGTATTTT
17 | TRBJ2-5 | TRBV7-8 | . | TRBD2 | CASSPGTSGGALGTQYF | TGTGCCAGCAGCCCGGGGACTAGCGGGGGGGCCCTAGGGACCCAGTACTTC
14 | TRBJ2-3 | TRBV11-3 | once | TRBD2 | CASSTAGITDTQYF | TGTGCCAGCAGCACAGCGGGGATCACAGATACGCAGTATTTT
15 | TRBJ1-2 | TRBV7-2 | . | . | CASASGLGGNYGYTF | TGTGCCAGTGCTTCAGGCTTGGGCGGCAACTATGGCTACACCTTC
15 | TRBJ2-5 | TRBV6-6 | . | TRBD1 | CASSYPGTGKETQYF | TGTGCCAGCAGTTACCCCGGGACAGGGAAAGAGACCCAGTACTTC
16 | TRBJ1-1 | TRBV19 | . | TRBD1 | CASSPTGRIDRTEAFF | TGTGCCAGTAGTCCGACAGGGCGGATTGATCGAACTGAAGCTTTCTTT
12 | TRBJ2-7 | TRBV6-6 | few | . | CASSPGRTEQYF | TGTGCCAGCAGTCCAGGACGGACGGAGCAGTACTTC
13 | TRBJ1-2 | TRBV9 | . | TRBD1 | CASSPDRNYGYTF | TGTGCCAGCAGCCCGGACAGGAACTATGGCTACACCTTC
13 | TRBJ1-5 | TRBV6-6 | . | . | CASSYIPNQPQHF | TGTGCCAGCAGTTACATTCCTAATCAGCCCCAGCATTTT
14 | TRBJ2-2 | TRBV7-6 | . | . | CASSLASYGGELFF | TGTGCCAGTAGCTTAGCTAGTTACGGCGGGGAGCTGTTTTTT
13 | TRBJ2-5 | TRBV5-1 | . | . | CASSFQGQETQYF | TGCGCCAGCAGCTTCCAGGGGCAAGAGACCCAGTACTTC
18 | TRBJ2-6 | TRBV12-2 | once | . | CASRASVSTQSRANVLTF | TGTGCAAGTCGCGCGTCAGTATCCACACAAAGTCGGGCCAACGTCCTGACTTTC
15 | TRBJ2-7 | TRBV27 | . | . | CASSFSGQIPYEQYF | TGTGCCAGCAGTTTCTCGGGACAAATTCCCTACGAGCAGTACTTC
11 | TRBJ2-5 | TRBV20-1 | . | . | CSPGSTETQYF | TGCAGTCCTGGATCTACTGAGACCCAGTACTTC
15 | TRBJ2-3 | TRBV18 | . | . | CASSPPSRSTDTQYF | TGTGCCAGCTCACCACCTTCTAGAAGCACAGATACGCAGTATTTT
11 | TRBJ2-7 | TRBV6-5 | . | . | CASSFNYEQYF | TGTGCCAGCAGTTTCAACTACGAGCAGTACTTC
14 | TRBJ2-7 | TRBV5-4 | . | TRBD1 | CASSLKGQGYEQYF | TGTGCCAGCAGCTTGAAGGGACAGGGCTACGAGCAGTACTTC
14 | TRBJ2-3 | TRBV5-4 | . | . | CASSLNRYTDTQYF | TGTGCCAGCAGCTTGAACCGATACACAGATACGCAGTATTTT
17 | TRBJ2-5 | TRBV12-5 | . | TRBD2 | CASGSTTSGGAAKTQYF | TGTGCTAGTGGTTCGACGACTAGCGGGGGGGCCGCGAAGACCCAGTACTTC
13 | TRBJ2-7 | TRBV29-1 | . | TRBD1 | CSVSGTGQGEQYF | TGCAGCGTTTCCGGGACAGGACAAGGCGAGCAGTACTTC
14 | TRBJ2-7 | TRBV6-1 | . | TRBD1 | CASSWTGPLYEQYF | TGTGCCAGCAGCTGGACAGGGCCGCTGTACGAGCAGTACTTC
14 | TRBJ2-2 | TRBV15 | . | TRBD1 | CATSGTVNTGELFF | TGTGCCACCAGCGGGACAGTGAACACCGGGGAGCTGTTTTTT
16 | TRBJ1-5 | TRBV5-6 | . | . | CASSLANIQESQPQHF | TGTGCCAGCAGCTTGGCCAATATACAGGAGTCTCAGCCCCAGCATTTT
13 | TRBJ1-6 | TRBV6-5 | . | . | CASSLSLVSPLHF | TGTGCCAGCAGTCTAAGTCTGGTTTCACCCCTCCACTTT
14 | TRBJ2-1 | TRBV27 | . | . | CASSFQGPYNEQFF | TGTGCCAGCAGTTTCCAGGGACCGTACAATGAGCAGTTCTTC
13 | TRBJ2-3 | TRBV2 | . | . | CASSEYSGDTQYF | TGTGCCAGCAGTGAGTACTCCGGAGATACGCAGTATTTT